Listed below are T cell receptor beta chains from one sample, sequenced in a study of blood T cell repertoires in COVID-19. The protocol was immunoSEQ multiplex PCR, while the TCRdb copy is restricted to in-frame clones and leaves out a portion. The top ten clones hold about 2.9% of a sample with 390,000 or so clones, roughly 90% of them seen once. Material for sequencing was peripheral blood. Source of these receptors: a woman in her twenties or thirties with COVID-19, enrolled during active disease. Each CDR3 is given with its conserved first and last residue. The D gene is left open where the match is weak. Expanded clones get a size class; other rows say once, few or many, or leave the size out.

clone_size j_call d_call v_call cdr3_nt cdr3_aa
. TRBJ2-4 . TRBV7-2 TGTGCCAGCAGCTTAGACTCTACAGGGACCATTCAGTACTTC CASSLDSTGTIQYF
. TRBJ1-2 . TRBV5-4 TGTGCCAGCAGCTTGGGTGGTACGGATGGCTACACCTTC CASSLGGTDGYTF
. TRBJ2-6 TRBD1 TRBV6-4 TGTGCCAGCAGTGCAAACAGGGGCTCTGGGGCCAACGTCCTGACTTTC CASSANRGSGANVLTF
few TRBJ1-1 . TRBV6-2/TRBV6-3 TGTGCCAGCAGCACCGAACGGTCCGTGGAAGCTTTCTTT CASSTERSVEAFF
. TRBJ2-5 TRBD1 TRBV2 TGTGCCAGCAGTCCCCCTAGGACAGGCGGTCGGGAGACCCAGTACTTC CASSPPRTGGRETQYF
. TRBJ2-5 TRBD1 TRBV11-2 TGTGCCAGCAGCTTTACAGGGGCAAGAGAGACCCAGTACTTC CASSFTGARETQYF
. TRBJ1-5 . TRBV28 TGTGCCAGCAGTTTTGCGGGGAAAGGCAATCAGCCCCAGCATTTT CASSFAGKGNQPQHF
few TRBJ1-1 . TRBV3-1/TRBV3-2 TGTGCCAGCAGCCGCCGACTTGGAGCGAACACTGAAGCTTTCTTT CASSRRLGANTEAFF
. TRBJ1-1 . TRBV7-2 TGTGCCACCGCACTAACCCCCATTCGAGGCCCTGAAGCTTTCTTT CATALTPIRGPEAFF
. TRBJ2-1 TRBD2 TRBV6-2/TRBV6-3 TGTGCCAGCAGTTTCTGGACTAGCAAAACCTACAATGAGCAGTTCTTC CASSFWTSKTYNEQFF
. TRBJ1-1 TRBD1 TRBV3-1/TRBV3-2 TGTGCCAGCAGCCACGCTTCCGGGACAGGGCGGAGCACTGAAGCTTTCTTT CASSHASGTGRSTEAFF
. TRBJ1-5 TRBD1 TRBV18 TGTGCCAGCTCCTCAGGGGGCCAAGGGAACAATCAGCCCCAGCATTTT CASSSGGQGNNQPQHF
. TRBJ1-2 TRBD1 TRBV7-2 TGTGCCAGCAGTTCGGACAGGGGTTTTGCTGGCTACACCTTC CASSSDRGFAGYTF
. TRBJ2-4 . TRBV6-5 TGTGCCAGCAGAGGAGTGGCCAAAAACATTCAGTACTTC CASRGVAKNIQYF
. TRBJ1-4 TRBD1 TRBV5-1 TGCGCCAGCAGCTTGTTGGGACAGGGGGCCGAAAAACTGTTTTTT CASSLLGQGAEKLFF
. TRBJ1-1 TRBD1 TRBV2 TGTGCCAGCAGTTCCGAAGGACAGGTTCGCACTGAAGCTTTCTTT CASSSEGQVRTEAFF
. TRBJ2-7 TRBD1 TRBV18 TGTGCCAGCTCTACTGACAGGGTCGTCGACGAGCAGTACTTC CASSTDRVVDEQYF
. TRBJ1-2 . TRBV5-6 TGTGCCAGCAGCTTGACGCAAAGTGGCGGCTATGGCTACACCTTC CASSLTQSGGYGYTF
. TRBJ1-2 TRBD1 TRBV2 TGTGCCAGCACTTATTTTAAACAGGGGGCGCGTAGCTATGGCTACACCTTC CASTYFKQGARSYGYTF
. TRBJ2-7 TRBD2 TRBV5-1 TGCGCCAGCAGCTTGGCGGGGGGGCACGACGAGCAGTACTTC CASSLAGGHDEQYF
. TRBJ2-5 . TRBV5-1 TGCGCCAGCAGCGGACCAGGGAGGAGGGAGACCCAGTACTTC CASSGPGRRETQYF
once TRBJ1-3 . TRBV9 TGTGCCAGCAGCGTAGGGTCCTCAGGAGGCTTCTCTGGAAACACCATATATTTT CASSVGSSGGFSGNTIYF
. TRBJ1-1 . TRBV11-1 TGTGCCACCCGAGGGAGGGTGTATAACACTGAAGCTTTCTTT CATRGRVYNTEAFF
. TRBJ2-1 . TRBV30 TGTGCCTGGAGTATCGGGGTTGGACCCTACAATGAGCAGTTCTTC CAWSIGVGPYNEQFF
once TRBJ2-1 . TRBV5-1 TGCGCCAGCAGCTTGACACTAAATGAGCAGTTCTTC CASSLTLNEQFF
. TRBJ1-2 . TRBV11-2 TGTGCCAGCAGCCCAAACAGGATTAACTATGGCTACACCTTC CASSPNRINYGYTF
. TRBJ2-5 . TRBV9 TGTGCCAGCAGCGACCCCACTGAGACCCAGTACTTC CASSDPTETQYF
. TRBJ2-2 TRBD2 TRBV19 TGTGCCAGTAGTCCCCTAGCGGGAGCGGCCGGGGAGCTGTTTTTT CASSPLAGAAGELFF
once TRBJ2-7 TRBD1 TRBV15 TGTGCCACCAGCTTTCGGACAGGGAGTAACGAGCAGTACTTC CATSFRTGSNEQYF
. TRBJ2-5 . TRBV7-2 TGTGCCAGCAGCTTAGGGCGAGGACTAATCCAAGAGACCCAGTACTTC CASSLGRGLIQETQYF
. TRBJ2-5 TRBD1 TRBV4-1 TGCGCCAGCAGCCCGGACAGGGGTTGGGGGGGGACCCAGTACTTC CASSPDRGWGGTQYF
. TRBJ2-1 TRBD1 TRBV7-2 TGTGCCAGCAGCGCCCGGGACAGGGGCTACAATGAGCAGTTCTTC CASSARDRGYNEQFF
once TRBJ1-2 TRBD1 TRBV27 TGTGCCAGCAGTCCCGATTCAGGGGGGTACACCTTC CASSPDSGGYTF
. TRBJ1-6 . TRBV25-1 TGTGCCAGCAGCCCTGCTAGGGGTAATAGTTCACCCCTCCACTTT CASSPARGNSSPLHF
. TRBJ2-5 TRBD1 TRBV4-1 TGCGCCAGCAGCCAAGATCTGCAGGGGGAGAAGACCCAGTACTTC CASSQDLQGEKTQYF
once TRBJ1-1 . TRBV6-6 TGTGCCAGCCTCGACGGGGTGATGAACACTGAAGCTTTCTTT CASLDGVMNTEAFF
. TRBJ2-3 TRBD1 TRBV6-2/TRBV6-3 TGTGCCAGCAGTCGGACAGGACTTACCCTCGGCACAGATACGCAGTATTTT CASSRTGLTLGTDTQYF
. TRBJ2-2 TRBD1 TRBV2 TGTGCCAGCAGGGGGACAGCCGCGAACACCGGGGAGCTGTTTTTT CASRGTAANTGELFF